The sequence of this TCR beta chain was determined in a study of human T cells and chemical hapten exposure (dated by TCRdb to about 2021). Study-level background: For sensitization, 2% DPC in acetone was applied to a 2 cm by 2 cm area of upper inner arm skin. Libraries were combined into a pool for sequencing, and differences in TCR yield between samples came mainly from small differences in library volumes within the pool. For TCR sequencing, blood came from about 28 alopecia patients at anywhere from one to four time points (pre-sensitization, 2, 6 and 24 weeks). Throughout the roughly 26-week study period, patients were also given weekly therapeutic DPC doses on the scalp. Patch testing was performed on the upper back with Finn chambers containing 0.01% DPC, and the patch tests were scored after 6 days according to International Contact Dermatitis Research Group standards. The study tracked peripheral blood TCR repertoire changes in vivo during primary and secondary sensitization to the hapten diphenylcyclopropenone (DPC) in alopecia patients. The mostly female patient cohort included alopecia areata with under or over 50% scalp involvement, alopecia totalis and alopecia universalis. Blood samples were taken from patients before sensitization (week 0) and then at 2, 6 and about 24 weeks after DPC sensitization. The investigation overall reported the following: After repeated subsampling, changes were observed in the strength of the expansion versus patch-test correlation and in the threshold at which the correlation became significant. Patch test score was positively correlated with the number of PT1 expanded TCRs, with significance at thresholds 8, 16 and 32 but not at 4. Alopecia, a presumed autoimmune disease, was present in all patients, so the immune response of the patients might differ from that of healthy individuals. DPC sensitization did not change how many TCRs were above 1 in 1000 frequency, and no evidence was found of alterations in global repertoire structure. Compared with pre-sensitization or healthy control sets, expanded TCRs formed significantly more large CDR3 similarity clusters, which is consistent with antigen-driven responses.

This clonotype was observed a few times. Its specific antigen is unknown. The input lacks base qualities; no much larger clone sits a single base away. Library construction relied on RACE. Sequencing took place on a NextSeq 500. During library preparation, unique molecular identifiers were attached to individual cDNA molecules so that TCRs could be counted quantitatively and reproducibly. From each blood RNA sample, both TCR alpha and TCR beta chains were sequenced. Per the authors' processing: Samples had a median of approximately 93,000 TCRs, with a range from about 23,224 to 750,000. V, J and CDR3 annotation of the TCR reads was carried out using the Decombinator software suite. Every sample was subsampled to the same number of TCRs (28,000) for the PS versus PT1 abundance plots. Expanded TCRs were defined as absent before sensitization and observed at least eight times at the 2-week time point. TCRdb ran its own pipeline on the public reads, namely fastp trimming at Q25 and MiXCR clone calling, and kept in-frame beta chains. Records with the same CDR3 protein are collapsed into one entry carrying the most frequent genes and DNA. Clone size and V and J calls follow TCRdb, not the original study. This sample holds roughly 380,000 distinct CDR3 sequences; approximately 5% were observed only once. 2.5% to 3% of the sample is taken by the ten largest.

Interpreted using the paper, the time point label stands for: pre-sensitization, week 0. The treatment or condition label, as the study defines it: therapeutic diphenylcyclopropenone sensitization with weekly scalp DPC. At every patch-test visit, the blood draw took place before the patch test was put on. Patients were eligible if aged 18 to 70, diagnosed with alopecia and judged suitable for DPC therapy, and pregnant patients were excluded. Unfractionated whole blood was collected in Tempus Blood RNA tubes, and total RNA was extracted from that blood. The V end gives up 4 bases and the J end 7 bases, leaving 7 bases in the junction not matched to a gene. Looking up the germline V gene (reference sequence) yields CDR1 SGHKS and CDR2 YYEKEE. Taken from cysteine to phenylalanine, the CDR3 has 14 residues. The retained sequence is limited to the CDR3, 42 bases, with the frame set at the first base.

Sequencing was performed on whole blood, taken in connection with sensitization to the hapten diphenylcyclopropenone (DPC). This receptor chain uses TRBV5-5 and TRBJ1-5; 8 nucleotides in the junction match TRBD1. This TCR derives from a woman in her forties or fifties with alopecia areata. Some clones in this sample may be carry-over from other donors' samples. The DNA sequence is TGTGCCAGCAGCCCCGACAGGGGATTACAGCCCCAGCATTTT. Its translation reads: CASSPDRGLQPQHF.